The rows below give T cell receptor beta chains drawn from one sample of a study of cytomegalovirus exposure and HLA in healthy donors. Using immunoSEQ multiplex PCR, the repertoire was profiled, and TCRdb retains in-frame clones only, with some absent. The sample has over 50,000 clones, approximately 80% seen once. Source material: PBMCs. The receptor set was obtained from a female donor in good health and CMV-seronegative. Each CDR3 is given with its conserved first and last residue. The D gene is left open where the match is weak. Size tells how often a clone was seen (once, few, many) or the class of an expanded clone, and some rows leave it out.

size	J	V	D	DNA	CDR3
NA	TRBJ2-7	TRBV28	TRBD2	TGTGCCAGCAGTTTAAAAAGGACTAGCGGACGCTACGAGCAGTACTTC	CASSLKRTSGRYEQYF
NA	TRBJ1-5	TRBV30	NA	TGTGCCTGGAGTACAGGGCGGATTCAGCCCCAGCATTTT	CAWSTGRIQPQHF
NA	TRBJ2-1	TRBV7-2	TRBD2	TGTGCCAGCAGCTCGACCGCGGGAGTTCATGAGCAGTTCTTC	CASSSTAGVHEQFF
NA	TRBJ2-1	TRBV27	NA	TGTGCCAGCAGTTCCGGCGGTAGCTCCTACAATGAGCAGTTCTTC	CASSSGGSSYNEQFF
NA	TRBJ2-5	TRBV5-6	TRBD2	TGTGCCAGCAGCTATACGGGACTAGCGGGGGTGGGGGAGACCCAGTACTTC	CASSYTGLAGVGETQYF
NA	TRBJ2-2	TRBV11-3	NA	TGTGCCAGCAGCAACACACCAACCGACACCGGGGAGCTGTTTTTT	CASSNTPTDTGELFF
NA	TRBJ2-3	TRBV6-6	NA	TGTGCCAGCAGTTCAACAAGGGGGGGCTTTACAGATACGCAGTATTTT	CASSSTRGGFTDTQYF
NA	TRBJ2-7	TRBV9	TRBD2	TGTGCCAGCAGCGTAGCTTCCGGGAGGGCGGGCGAGCAGTACTTC	CASSVASGRAGEQYF
NA	TRBJ2-7	TRBV9	TRBD2	TGTGCCAGCAGCTCGGGAGGGGGGTTCTACGAGCAGTACTTC	CASSSGGGFYEQYF
NA	TRBJ2-2	TRBV7-7	NA	TGTGCCAGCAGCTTACAGGTCACCGGGGAGCTGTTTTTT	CASSLQVTGELFF
NA	TRBJ2-7	TRBV11-2	NA	TGTGCCAGCAGCTTAGTCGTAAACAGCTACGAGCAGTACTTC	CASSLVVNSYEQYF
NA	TRBJ2-2	TRBV30	NA	TGTGCCTGGAGTGTTGCCCTATTCACCGGGGAGCTGTTTTTT	CAWSVALFTGELFF
NA	TRBJ1-1	TRBV5-1	NA	TGCGCCAGCAGCTTGGGGGCGGGAGGAGGGACTGAAGCTTTCTTT	CASSLGAGGGTEAFF
NA	TRBJ2-2	TRBV4-2	TRBD2	TGTGCCAGCAGCCAAGGAAGCGGGGGGGCCGGGGAGCTGTTTTTT	CASSQGSGGAGELFF
NA	TRBJ2-2	TRBV14	NA	TGTGCCAGCAGCCAACGGCGGCAGGGGACCGGGGAGCTGTTTTTT	CASSQRRQGTGELFF
NA	TRBJ1-6	TRBV2	NA	TGTGCCAGCAGTCTAGGGGCATCCTATAATTCACCCCTCCACTTT	CASSLGASYNSPLHF
NA	TRBJ2-3	TRBV28	TRBD1	TGTGCCAGCAGAGGCACAGGGGCGGGAGATACGCAGTATTTT	CASRGTGAGDTQYF
NA	TRBJ2-7	TRBV5-6	TRBD2	TGTGCCAGCAGCTTGTATCGGACTAGCTACGAGCAGTACTTC	CASSLYRTSYEQYF
once	TRBJ2-7	TRBV7-6	TRBD1	TGTGCCAGCAGCTTAGACACCCGACAGGGGGGGAACGAGCAGTACTTC	CASSLDTRQGGNEQYF
NA	TRBJ2-7	TRBV11-1	TRBD2	TGTGCCAGCAGCTCCTCCCGGGGGGGGAGCCGCCCCAACGAGCAGTACTTC	CASSSSRGGSRPNEQYF
NA	TRBJ2-7	TRBV28	NA	TGTGCCAGCAGTTTTCAGGGAACCTACGAGCAGTACTTC	CASSFQGTYEQYF
NA	TRBJ1-3	TRBV18	TRBD1	TGTGCCAGCTCTCGGACAGGGGGCGGCTCTGGAAACACCATATATTTT	CASSRTGGGSGNTIYF
NA	TRBJ2-3	TRBV7-9	NA	TGTGCCAGCAGCTCCTACACAGATACGCAGTATTTT	CASSSYTDTQYF
few	TRBJ2-3	TRBV19	NA	TGTGCCACGAGCCGGGGGATTGCGACAGATACGCAGTATTTT	CATSRGIATDTQYF
NA	TRBJ1-1	TRBV5-3	NA	TGTGCCAGAAGCCCCCTCCAGGGGATCAAGTGTACTGAAGCTTTCTTT	CARSPLQGIKCTEAFF
NA	TRBJ2-3	TRBV9	NA	TGTGCCAGCAGCGGGGGAGCTGGCACAGATACGCAGTATTTT	CASSGGAGTDTQYF
NA	TRBJ1-2	TRBV11-2	TRBD1	TGTGCCAGCAGCGATCCGGGACAGCTAAACTATGGCTACACCTTC	CASSDPGQLNYGYTF
NA	TRBJ2-5	TRBV19	TRBD2	TGTGCCAGTAGTATAGTAGGTAGCGGGATATCAGGCGAGACCCAGTACTTC	CASSIVGSGISGETQYF
NA	TRBJ2-3	TRBV7-3	NA	TGTGCCAGCAGCTTAAGGGGGGTAACAGATACGCAGTATTTT	CASSLRGVTDTQYF
NA	TRBJ1-2	TRBV5-1	NA	TGCGCCAGCAGCTTGGATGCAGGGGCTAACTATGGCTACACCTTC	CASSLDAGANYGYTF
few	TRBJ2-2	TRBV6-5	NA	TGTGCCAGCAGTAACTTGCAACGAGGCACCGGGGAGCTGTTTTTT	CASSNLQRGTGELFF
NA	TRBJ1-1	TRBV9	NA	TGTGCCAGCAGCGTACGATCGGACACTGAAGCTTTCTTT	CASSVRSDTEAFF
once	TRBJ1-2	TRBV6-1	TRBD1	TGTGCCAGCAGTGGGACAGGGATGGATGGCTACACCTTC	CASSGTGMDGYTF
NA	TRBJ2-2	TRBV2	NA	TGTGCCAGCTTGCAGGAACCCTACACCGGGGAGCTGTTTTTT	CASLQEPYTGELFF
NA	TRBJ2-2	TRBV19	TRBD1	TGTGCCAGCAGGACAGGGGGATTGGTCGGGGAGCTGTTTTTT	CASRTGGLVGELFF
few	TRBJ2-7	TRBV7-2	TRBD2	TGTGCCAGCAGCTTAGGAGGTTATAGCGGGGTGATCTCCTACGAGCAGTACTTC	CASSLGGYSGVISYEQYF
NA	TRBJ2-2	TRBV4-3	TRBD1	TGCGCCAGCAGCCAAAGACAGGGCACCGGGGAGCTGTTTTTT	CASSQRQGTGELFF
NA	TRBJ2-7	TRBV7-9	TRBD2	TGTGCCAGCAGCTTAGGGGGGGGACTAGCGGGAGGAACCTACGAGCAGTACTTC	CASSLGGGLAGGTYEQYF
NA	TRBJ2-2	TRBV18	TRBD1	TGTGCCAGCACGAGTGCTACGGACAGGGCGAACACCGGGGAGCTGTTTTTT	CASTSATDRANTGELFF
NA	TRBJ2-3	TRBV2	NA	TGTGCCAGCAGGACAGTTAAGACAGATACGCAGTATTTT	CASRTVKTDTQYF
NA	TRBJ2-1	TRBV2	TRBD2	TGTGCCAGCAGTCGAACTAGCGGGAGCGGCAATGAGCAGTTCTTC	CASSRTSGSGNEQFF
few	TRBJ2-2	TRBV6-5	NA	TGTGCCAGCAGAACCGGTGCGGGGGAGCTGTTTTTT	CASRTGAGELFF
few	TRBJ1-1	TRBV5-1	TRBD1	TGCGCCAGCAGCTTGGCTATCGGGACAGATGAAGCTTTCTTT	CASSLAIGTDEAFF
NA	TRBJ1-2	TRBV6-6	NA	TGTGCCAGCAGTTACCCCGCGGCGGGGGCTGATGGCTACACCTTC	CASSYPAAGADGYTF
NA	TRBJ2-3	TRBV10-3	TRBD1	TGTGCCATCAGTGACCAGGGGGCATTCACAGATACGCAGTATTTT	CAISDQGAFTDTQYF
NA	TRBJ2-7	TRBV5-1	NA	TGCGCCAGCAGCTTGGAGGGACACCACTACGAGCAGTACTTC	CASSLEGHHYEQYF
NA	TRBJ1-6	TRBV28	TRBD1	TGTGCCAGCAGGGCAGGGGGTTCCTATAATTCACCCCTCCACTTT	CASRAGGSYNSPLHF
NA	TRBJ2-7	TRBV18	NA	TGTGCCAGCTCACACAGGGACTACGAGCAGTACTTC	CASSHRDYEQYF